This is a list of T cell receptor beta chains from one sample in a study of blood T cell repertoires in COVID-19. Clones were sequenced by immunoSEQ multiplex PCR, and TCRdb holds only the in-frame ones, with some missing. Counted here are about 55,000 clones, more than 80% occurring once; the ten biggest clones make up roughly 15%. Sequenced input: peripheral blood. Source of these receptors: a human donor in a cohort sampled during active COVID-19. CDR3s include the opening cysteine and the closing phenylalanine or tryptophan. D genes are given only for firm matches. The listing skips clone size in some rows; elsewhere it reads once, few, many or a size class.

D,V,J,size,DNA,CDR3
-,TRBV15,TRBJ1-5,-,TGTGCCACCAGCAGAGATCGGGTGGATCAGCCCCAGCATTTT,CATSRDRVDQPQHF
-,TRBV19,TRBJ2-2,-,TGTGCCAGTACCCTTCAACGGACAGTCAGCGGGGAGCTGTTTTTT,CASTLQRTVSGELFF
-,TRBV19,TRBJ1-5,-,TGTGCCAGTAGTATGGGTTCATCGGGTCAGCCCCAGCATTTT,CASSMGSSGQPQHF
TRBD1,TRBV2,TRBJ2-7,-,TGTGCCAGCGGTATGGGACAGGGGGTCTACGAGCAGTACTTC,CASGMGQGVYEQYF
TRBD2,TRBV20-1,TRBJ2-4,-,TGCAGTGCTAGTTTAGCGGGAGGTTCCAAAAACATTCAGTACTTC,CSASLAGGSKNIQYF
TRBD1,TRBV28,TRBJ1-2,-,TGTGCCAGCACTTCCGGGACAGCTTTTAACTATGGCTACACCTTC,CASTSGTAFNYGYTF
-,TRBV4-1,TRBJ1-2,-,TGCGCCAGCAGCCGACCGACAGCTAACTATGGCTACACCTTC,CASSRPTANYGYTF
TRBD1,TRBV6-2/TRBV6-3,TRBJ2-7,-,TGTGCCAGCAGTACGCCCGGGACAGGGCCCTACTACGAGCAGTACTTC,CASSTPGTGPYYEQYF
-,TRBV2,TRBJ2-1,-,TGTGCCAGCAGTCCCCTATCACCGGGACTGACCCCGTTCTTC,CASSPLSPGLTPFF
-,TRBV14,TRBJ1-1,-,TGTGCCAGCAGCCGAGGGAAGGGAAGAGCTTTCTTT,CASSRGKGRAFF
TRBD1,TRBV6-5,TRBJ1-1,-,TGTGCCAGCAGGCCAACCGGGACAGGTAAAGCTTTCTTT,CASRPTGTGKAFF
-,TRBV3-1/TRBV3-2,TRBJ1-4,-,TGTGCCAGCAGCCAATCTGCAACTAATGAAAAACTGTTTTTT,CASSQSATNEKLFF
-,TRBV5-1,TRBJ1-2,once,TGCGCCAGCAGCTTGGACGGGGTTGGCTCCTATGGCTACACCTTC,CASSLDGVGSYGYTF
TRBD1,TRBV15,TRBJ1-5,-,TGTGCCACCAGTAACAGGGGTAGTTTGCGCAATCAGCCCCAGCATTTT,CATSNRGSLRNQPQHF
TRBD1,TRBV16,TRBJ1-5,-,TGTGCCAGCAGCCAAATGGGACAGGGGGCTGGTCAGCCCCAGCATTTT,CASSQMGQGAGQPQHF
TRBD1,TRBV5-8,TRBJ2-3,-,TGTGCCAGCAGCCTGGGACAGGGGATTCTCACAGATACGCAGTATTTT,CASSLGQGILTDTQYF
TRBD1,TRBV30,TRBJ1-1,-,TGTGCCTGGAGTGTAGTGGGGACAGGGAAAGCTTTCTTT,CAWSVVGTGKAFF
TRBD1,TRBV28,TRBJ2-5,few,TGTGCCAGCAGTCGGACAGGGGGCCGGGAGACCCAGTACTTC,CASSRTGGRETQYF
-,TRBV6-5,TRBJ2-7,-,TGTGCCAGCAGTTATCGACGGGGCTACGAGCAGTACTTC,CASSYRRGYEQYF